Sequencing of this TCR beta chain was carried out in a study of beta chain features in type 1 diabetes. All of the isolated RNA was reverse transcribed, so expressed TCRB transcripts were sequenced. TCRdb keeps only in-frame clones here, not all; method: immunoSEQ multiplex PCR. This table has 860,000 or so clones, 15% to 20% appearing once. CDR1 and CDR2 (germline): SGHRS, YFSETQ. This CDR3 contains 14 residues. Trimming cost V 2 bases and J 0 bases, with 9 bases left between them. Sequenced sample: naive CD4+ T cells from blood. This chain connects TRBV5-1 to TRBJ2-7; D is unresolved. The sequence came from a young woman in good health. CDR3 amino acids: CASSFNGYSYEQYF. Here the CDR3 DNA reads TGCGCCAGCAGCTTTAACGGATACTCCTACGAGCAGTACTTC.